This record covers a single TCR beta chain. Its target is unknown. It was CD45RO-negative cells, positively selected for CCR7, that made up naive CD8 cells, with terminally differentiated effector memory CD45RA+ cells excluded. The sample comes from a study of shared clonotypes between healthy human individuals. Findings of the study overall: Generally, naive subsets came out with larger estimated richness than memory subsets.

Replicate sorted-subset PCRs were loaded with around 220 ng DNA, about 31,000 T cell genomes. Generated by immunoSEQ multiplex PCR, the TCRdb table keeps only in-frame clones and is missing some. The sample yields around 560,000 clones, about 95% seen once. Germline CDR1 and CDR2: PRHDT and FYEKMQ (reference sequence). The V and J ends lost 10 bases and 5 bases respectively, with 15 bases between them. This CDR3 comprises 12 residues. The J gene is TRBJ2-7, the V gene TRBV13, with a tentative D call TRBD2 (5 bases). The sample comprised naive CD8+ T cells sorted from blood. The sequence derives from a woman between 25 and 40 years old in good health. The CDR3 sequence is CATSGVENEQYF. CDR3 coding DNA: TGTGCCACCTCCGGGGTAGAGAACGAGCAGTACTTC.